The 31 T cell receptor beta chains reported below all come from one sample, sequenced in a study of Tregs in tolerant kidney transplant recipients. Sequencing used immunoSEQ multiplex PCR; TCRdb keeps in-frame clones, though not all of them. The sample yields some 15,000 clones, about 61% seen once. For these TCRs, the target antigens are not known. Sample: Tregs from blood cultured with allogeneic cells. The receptors here all came from a human donor in good health.

This chain connects TRBV7-9 to TRBJ1-1; D gene unclear. There are 16 residues in the CDR3. The V and J ends lost 5 bases and 3 bases respectively, with 19 bases between them. Germline CDR1 SEHNR, CDR2 FQNEAQ (reference sequence). As DNA, the CDR3 is TGTGCCAGCAGCCATTCTCGGAGTCTAGAGGACACTGAAGCTTTCTTT. Amino acids: CASSHSRSLEDTEAFF.

This clone ranks as medium-sized (0.01 to 0.1%). V is TRBV5-6 and J is TRBJ1-2; perhaps TRBD1 as D (6 bases). The V gene's germline CDR1 is SGHDT and CDR2 YYEEEE. The CDR3 totals 17 residues. Between the trimmed V and J ends, which lost 3 bases and 3 bases, there was a span of 21 bases. Written as DNA, the CDR3 is TGTGCCAGCAGCTATTTCACAGGGCCAGTCAGATACTATGGCTACACCTTC. Protein: CASSYFTGPVRYYGYTF.

This clone was seen a few times. The J gene is TRBJ1-2, the V gene TRBV7-9; 7 bases align to TRBD1. The CDR3 is 14 residues long. CDR1 is SEHNR, CDR2 FQNEAQ, per germline (reference sequence). V was clipped by 0 bases and J by 4 bases; unmatched bases: 2. In nucleotides, the CDR3 is TGTGCCAGCAGCTTAGCGACAGGGCTCTATGGCTACACCTTC. Its protein is CASSLATGLYGYTF. The variable domain in full, completed from reference TRBV7-9 and TRBJ1-2, reads DTGVSQNPRHKITKRGQNVTFRCDPISEHNRLYWYRQTLGQGPEFLTYFQNEAQLEKSRLLSDRFSAERPKGSFSTLEIQRTEQGDSAMYLCASSLATGLYGYTFGSGTRLTVV.

This clone is large by share. J is TRBJ2-7 and V is TRBV18; 12 bases align to TRBD1. The CDR3 is made up of 15 amino acids. Germline V CDR1 and CDR2: KGHSH, LQKENI. The ends lost 3 bases at V and 9 bases at J; junction bases unmatched: 9. CDR3 sequence: CASSPTGTGGRGQYF. For the CDR3, the DNA is TGTGCCAGCTCACCCACCGGGACAGGGGGCAGGGGGCAGTACTTC.

V usage is TRBV5-5 and J usage is TRBJ2-5; 8 bases are shared with TRBD2. With 0 bases clipped from V and 4 bases from J, the junction kept 5 bases outside the gene matches. Per germline, CDR1 SGHKS and CDR2 YYEKEE (reference sequence). The CDR3 totals 15 residues. CDR3 sequence (DNA): TGTGCCAGCAGCTTGGCGGGACTAGGTCGAGAGACCCAGTACTTC. This sequence encodes CASSLAGLGRETQYF.

This clone is termed medium-sized (0.01 to 0.1%). The J gene is TRBJ1-3, the V gene TRBV7-2, with D unresolved. The CDR3 sequence is 14 residues long. Trimming left V 6 bases short and J 4 bases short, with 13 bases between. Germline V gives CDR1 SGHTA, CDR2 FQGNSA. DNA of the CDR3: TGTGCCAGCAGGCTCCCAGGCTACGGAAACACCATATATTTT. It encodes CASRLPGYGNTIYF.

The chain joins TRBV18 to TRBJ2-7; D may be TRBD2 (5 bases). V dropped 5 bases and J dropped 4 bases, with 6 bases sitting between them. The V gene's germline CDR1 is KGHSH and CDR2 LQKENI. This CDR3 contains 11 residues. The CDR3 sequence is CASSSGYEQYF. CDR3 DNA sequence: TGTGCCAGCTCATCGGGGTACGAGCAGTACTTC.

This clone showed up just a few times. The V and J genes are TRBV7-9 and TRBJ2-1; D remains unclear. The CDR3 spans 11 residues. Germline CDR1 reads SEHNR; CDR2 reads FQNEAQ (reference sequence). The V end was cut by 5 bases, the J end by 8 bases, with 7 bases between. CDR3 bases: TGTGCCAGCAGCCCCCAGGATGAGCAGTTCTTC. Translation gives CASSPQDEQFF.

The chain links TRBV27 to TRBJ2-2, with D unresolved. Germline CDR1 is MNHEY and CDR2 is SMNVEV (reference sequence). V shed 2 bases and J shed 5 bases, with 12 bases lying between them. The CDR3 consists of 15 residues. The CDR3 DNA reads as TGTGCCAGCAGTTTAAGGCCAGCCCCAACCGGGGAGCTGTTTTTT. Protein: CASSLRPAPTGELFF.

In its sample, this clone was seen a few times. The chain links TRBV20-1 to TRBJ2-5, with unresolved D. The germline gives CDR1 DFQATT, CDR2 SNEGSKA (reference sequence). Trimming cost V 3 bases and J 3 bases, with 5 bases left between them. The CDR3 is 11 residues long. CDR3 residues: CSASLEETQYF. CDR3 sequence (DNA): TGCAGTGCTAGCCTGGAAGAGACCCAGTACTTC.

The J gene is TRBJ2-1, the V gene TRBV2; 12 bases fit TRBD2. Germline lookup yields CDR1 SNHLY and CDR2 FYNNEI. This CDR3 is built from 20 residues. The junction had 11 bases not matched to a gene; V was cut back by 2 bases and J by 0 bases. CDR3 nucleotides: TGTGCCAGCAGTGAAAGAGGTGGACTAGCGGGGCAGAGCTCCTACAATGAGCAGTTCTTC. It yields the protein CASSERGGLAGQSSYNEQFF.

The chain has TRBV6-6 and TRBJ2-1; D possibly uses TRBD1 or TRBD2 (5 bases each). The V end lost 5 bases, the J end lost 0 bases, and 11 bases lay between the germline ends. Germline CDR1 reads MNHNY; CDR2 reads SVGAGI (reference sequence). CDR3 length: 15 residues. The CDR3 DNA reads as TGTGCCAGCAGTGGGACGGTGAGCTCCTACAATGAGCAGTTCTTC. Protein sequence: CASSGTVSSYNEQFF.

This clone was seen more than once but under ten times. This chain joins TRBV7-2 and TRBJ1-5; TRBD1 matches at 8 bases. CDR3 length equals 14 residues. V shed 5 bases, J shed 9 bases, and the junction held 9 bases outside the gene matches. CDR1 is SGHTA, CDR2 FQGNSA, per germline. CDR3 sequence: CASSLDRGRRPQHF. In nucleotides, the CDR3 is TGTGCCAGCAGCCTCGACAGGGGTAGGAGGCCCCAGCATTTT.

This rearrangement joins TRBV9 to TRBJ2-5; tentatively, D is TRBD2 (6 bases). The CDR3 has 13 amino acids. CDR1 is SGDLS, CDR2 YYNGEE, per germline. V lost 3 bases and J 1 base, leaving 7 bases between the germline ends. CDR3 nucleotide sequence: TGTGCCAGCAGCGGCGGGGTCCAAGAGACCCAGTACTTC. Translation gives CASSGGVQETQYF.

The rearrangement links TRBV9 to TRBJ2-3; 11 bases fit TRBD1. The CDR3 runs 18 residues. The J segment lost 5 bases and the V segment lost 4 bases, leaving 15 bases of the junction unmatched. Germline assignment: CDR1 SGDLS and CDR2 YYNGEE. The CDR3 DNA is TGTGCCAGCAGCTTTTATCCGACCGGGACAGGGGGGAGAGATACGCAGTATTTT. It encodes CASSFYPTGTGGRDTQYF.

This chain uses TRBV15 with TRBJ2-3, with D maybe TRBD2 (5 bases). The V gene lost 1 base and the J gene lost 4 bases, with 21 bases spanning the gap. The CDR3 has 18 amino acids. In germline, CDR1 is LNHNV, CDR2 YYDKDF (reference sequence). For the CDR3, the DNA is TGTGCCACCAGCAGAGGTCCCGTTGTGGGAGTTGGGGCAGATACGCAGTATTTT. It is translated as CATSRGPVVGVGADTQYF.

This chain connects TRBV9 to TRBJ1-3; no clear D gene. CDR1 is SGDLS and CDR2 is YYNGEE in the germline V gene. There are 14 residues in the CDR3. V was cut by 3 bases and J by 0 bases, with 7 bases left in between. CDR3 sequence: CASSAGVSGNTIYF. The CDR3 bases are TGTGCCAGCAGCGCTGGGGTCTCTGGAAACACCATATATTTT.

This clone is judged medium-sized. V gene TRBV5-1 combines with J gene TRBJ2-7, with 7 bases that match TRBD2. Unmatched junction bases numbered 8, after V lost 0 bases and J lost 5 bases. This CDR3 contains 15 residues. The germline gives CDR1 SGHRS, CDR2 YFSETQ. CDR3 nucleotide sequence: TGCGCCAGCAGCTTGGTTGGCGGGAGTCCCCACGAGCAGTACTTC. Protein product: CASSLVGGSPHEQYF.

The chain recombines TRBV5-1 with TRBJ1-5; the D is unclear. CDR1 SGHRS and CDR2 YFSETQ come from the germline V gene. V lost 2 bases, J lost 1 base, and 4 bases lay in between. The CDR3 has 13 residues. The CDR3 DNA reads TGCGCCAGCAGCTTAGGGAGCAATCAGCCCCAGCATTTT. Translated, it gives CASSLGSNQPQHF.

The table lists this clone with a few counts. The chain links TRBV6-5 to TRBJ2-7, with a weak D call TRBD2 (6 bases). The germline V and J ends were trimmed by 6 bases and 0 bases, with 12 bases remaining between them. Germline V gene sequence: CDR1 MNHEY, CDR2 SVGAGI. There are 14 residues in the CDR3. CDR3 in DNA: TGTGCCAGCAGACAGCGGGCCACCTCCTACGAGCAGTACTTC. This translates into CASRQRATSYEQYF.

By frequency in the sample, this clone is medium-sized. The rearrangement uses TRBV11-3 and TRBJ2-2; possible D gene TRBD1, 5 bases. The CDR3 is made up of 14 amino acids. Germline V gene lookup returns CDR1 SGHNT and CDR2 YENEEA. Between the trimmed V and J ends, which lost 5 bases and 6 bases, there was a span of 13 bases. The CDR3, as DNA: TGTGCCAGCAGCCTCGGACAAATCCCCGGGGAGCTGTTTTTT. The encoded protein is CASSLGQIPGELFF.

The chain employs TRBV7-2 and TRBJ1-1, with D possibly being TRBD1 (5 bases). V lost 3 bases to trimming and J lost 8 bases, with 13 bases between them. Germline V CDR1 and CDR2: SGHTA, FQGNSA. This CDR3 has 13 residues. This chain's CDR3 is CASSLQGGREAFF. CDR3 bases: TGTGCCAGCAGCTTGCAGGGAGGGAGGGAAGCTTTCTTT.

This clone was observed a few times. The gene calls are TRBV5-3 and TRBJ2-7, with 10 bases lining up with TRBD1. TRBV5-3 is assigned to the ORF class and has an uncertain function. CDR3 length: 15 residues. The J segment lost 4 bases and the V segment lost 0 bases, leaving 4 bases of the junction unmatched. The CDR3 nucleotides are TGTGCCAGAAGCTTGGGTGGGACAGGGGCTTACGAGCAGTACTTC. Protein sequence: CARSLGGTGAYEQYF.

CDR3: CASSSSGQGLNTEAFF. The CDR3 bases are TGTGCCAGCAGTTCCTCGGGACAGGGGTTGAACACTGAAGCTTTCTTT. The chain joins TRBV6-6 to TRBJ1-1; 10 bases match TRBD1. V shed 4 bases, J shed 0 bases, and the junction held 5 bases outside the gene matches. CDR3 length: 16 residues. Germline-derived CDR1 and CDR2 are MNHNY and SVGAGI (reference sequence).

The genes are TRBV4-3 and TRBJ2-3, with D uncertain. The V and J ends lost 3 bases and 5 bases respectively, with 6 bases between them. The CDR3 loop spans 12 amino acids. CDR1 LGHNA and CDR2 YSLEER come from the germline V gene. The CDR3 bases are TGCGCCAGCAGCCATAACAGAGATACGCAGTATTTT. Translated, it gives CASSHNRDTQYF.

The chain carries TRBV5-1 and TRBJ1-4, with D possibly TRBD1 on 6 matching bases. V lost 1 base, J lost 3 bases, and 10 bases lay in between. Germline assignment: CDR1 SGHRS and CDR2 YFSETQ. This CDR3 region has 15 residues. The CDR3 coding sequence is TGCGCCAGCAGCTTGACAGGGCTTTCTAATGAAAAACTGTTTTTT. This translates into CASSLTGLSNEKLFF.

The rearrangement links TRBV6-4 to TRBJ1-1, with 7 bases that match TRBD1. The CDR3 is 15 amino acids. V lost 6 bases, J lost 1 base, and 8 bases stayed unmatched. The germline V gene encodes CDR1 MRHNA and CDR2 SNTAGT. CDR3 region: CASRYGDRQNTEAFF. In DNA form, the CDR3 reads TGTGCCAGCAGATATGGGGACAGACAGAACACTGAAGCTTTCTTT.

This sequence joins TRBV7-2 and TRBJ1-2; tentatively, D is TRBD1 (6 bases). Trimming stripped 2 bases from V and 5 bases from J, with 21 bases between. Germline loops: CDR1 SGHTA, CDR2 FQGNSA. CDR3 size: 17 residues. In DNA, the CDR3 is TGTGCCAGCAGCTTAAGGCCCGGTCGGGGGCGCGTTTATGGCTACACCTTC. This translates into CASSLRPGRGRVYGYTF.

The sample holds a few counts of this clone. V usage is TRBV29-1 and J usage is TRBJ1-2; D perhaps matches TRBD1 (5 bases). Trimming took off 4 bases at V and 2 bases at J, with 11 bases between the two ends. The CDR3 consists of 13 residues. Looked up from germline, CDR1 is SQVTM and CDR2 is ANQGSEA. CDR3: CSVGTFVNYGYTF. The CDR3 nucleotides read TGCAGCGTTGGGACATTTGTGAACTATGGCTACACCTTC.

This clone was counted between two and nine times. This chain joins TRBV5-1 and TRBJ2-2; no clear D gene. V lost 2 bases, J lost 2 bases, and 13 bases lay in between. Germline loops: CDR1 SGHRS, CDR2 YFSETQ. CDR3 size: 16 residues. The CDR3 bases are TGCGCCAGCAGCTTCGGGCTAAGGCTCAACACCGGGGAGCTGTTTTTT. This translates into CASSFGLRLNTGELFF.

CDR3 in amino acids: CASSQEKFIKGTVSYSGNTIYF. Here the CDR3 DNA reads TGCGCCAGCAGCCAAGAGAAATTTATCAAGGGGACAGTATCCTACTCTGGAAACACCATATATTTT. The chain couples TRBV4-3 to TRBJ1-3; 7 positions agree with TRBD1. CDR1 is LGHNA, CDR2 YSLEER, per germline. The CDR3 loop spans 22 amino acids. J was trimmed by 0 bases and V by 0 bases; bases with no gene match: 20.